This TCR beta chain comes out of a study of shared clonotypes between healthy human individuals (TCRdb year 2020). With respect to the entire study: The cohort comprised a couple of women and a few men aged 18 to 49 years. For each donor, three plates each were used for CD4 naive and CD4 memory, two plates were used for CD8 naive, and one plate was used for CD8 memory. To estimate repertoire size and how much clonotypes are shared between individuals, the study performed deep sequencing of blood TCR repertoires from a few healthy adults. To increase sequencing depth and limit assay-specific biases, different laboratories used diverse techniques to prepare libraries and sequence TCR repertoires. Per donor, leukapheresis produced somewhere between about 0.94 and 8.9 billion PBMCs.

Donors were healthy HIV-negative adults with no recently reported acute infections or vaccinations. Every donor was a Caucasian adult living in Nashville, Tennessee, USA. CD4+ T cells were enriched through magnetic negative selection, after which naive cells were positively selected on CD45RA and the remaining negative fraction served as the memory subset. After blood collection by leukapheresis, PBMCs were isolated using Ficoll-Histopaque density gradient centrifugation and then cryopreserved in the vapor phase of liquid nitrogen. Analytical flow cytometry was used to check the purity and quantity of every magnetically sorted T cell population. Genomic DNA was isolated from each sorted fraction and quantified by UV absorbance on a Nanodrop 2000c. For this clone: The specificity of this receptor is unknown. There are no base qualities to consult, and no much larger clone falls within one base.

Using the deep immunoSEQ assay, multiplex PCR amplified TCR CDR3 regions from genomic DNA. For each cell subset, the extracted genomic DNA was distributed evenly across all wells of several immunoSEQ 96-well plates, and each plate served as one replicate. For sorted subsets, approximately 210 ng of genomic DNA, equivalent to roughly 33,000 T cell genomes, went into each replicate PCR. Purified libraries were quantified with a Qubit 3.0 fluorometer, sized on a Bioanalyzer 2100, and re-quantified with the KAPA Library Quantification kit. Each immunoSEQ 96-well plate was sequenced on its own single-read 150-cycle Illumina NextSeq 550 flow cell. In the paper's pipeline: Because only junctional sequences without quality scores were contained in the immunoSEQ output, filtering matching that applied to full-length reads could not be performed. To assign V/J genes and CDR3, sequences were annotated using PyIR, a Python wrapper for IgBLAST v1.9, with IMGT germline references. Reads were filtered out if the reads had weak V/J assignments (E-value above 1e-6), no CDR3, stop codons, out-of-frame junctions, or ambiguous translated residues. V3J clonotypes were defined as sequences sharing the same inferred V gene, J gene, and CDR3 amino acid sequence. To compute the percentage overlap between repertoires, the number of shared unique clonotypes was divided by the size of the smaller repertoire. RTK rarefaction, the Chao1 estimator, and Recon v2.1 estimates of unobserved clonotypes were used to assess repertoire richness. OLGA was used to compute generation probabilities for all TCRbeta clonotypes that the gDNA method yielded from a handful of donors. TCRdb retrieved this table from immuneACCESS and kept in-frame rearrangements only. Not all clones are present; in checked studies, unresolved V genes account for under half, and no reason is known for the remainder. V and J calls and clone size are copied from that table; D and trimming were computed from the DNA. For this sample the table gives approximately 500,000 clones, of which around 96% were detected only once. The ten largest make up roughly 0.06% of the sample.

Overall study outcomes, separate from this receptor: Sampling was restricted to blood, and TCR repertoires in tissue are likely to differ from TCR repertoires in blood. The genetic and exposure-history diversity represented was limited by the small number of donors. Even with the large sequencing depth, rarefaction of the sorted-subset datasets indicated that sequencing was incomplete. Approximately 5% of naive CD4, 3.5% of naive CD8, roughly 2.4% of memory CD4, and 0.4% of memory CD8 clonotypes were shared across a few donors. Pairwise subsampling indicated that sequencing depth was expected to affect the degree of clonotype sharing among donors. Estimated clonotype richness was generally larger for naive than for memory subsets. Compared with non-shared clonotypes, the clonotypes found in all four sorted-subset donors had higher generation probabilities.

The sequencing sample was made of naive CD4+ T cells sorted from blood. This specimen's cell subset or site label, interpreted: CD45RA+ positively selected. The TCR comes from a woman aged 30 to 39 in good health.

The nucleotides are TGTGCCTGGAGTAGGAACGGTGGTGTCACCATATATTTT. Translated, this is CAWSRNGGVTIYF. This chain joins TRBV30 to TRBJ1-3, with an unclear D gene assignment. Inclusive of the bounding cysteine and phenylalanine, the CDR3 is 13 residues long. Just the 39-base CDR3 DNA is kept, in frame starting at base 1. As encoded in the germline V gene (reference sequence), CDR1 is GTSNPN while CDR2 is SVGIG. Between the V and J ends, shortened by 2 bases and 9 bases respectively, the junction contains 14 bases.